A single sample gave rise to the 20 T cell receptor beta chains below, sequenced in a study of a mutant IDH1 vaccine in newly diagnosed glioma. These receptors have no known antigen. Repertoires were generated with immunoSEQ multiplex PCR, while TCRdb's copy carries only in-frame clones and drops some. Found here are some 52,000 clones, 91% of them singletons; the top ten hold 2% to 2.5%. Time point reported: week 11, during vaccination. In the vaccine, a single dose held 300 ug of the mutant IDH1 20-mer peptide, along with topical imiquimod. The sample in question was PBMCs, obtained from a glioma patient whose treatment included an IDH1 peptide vaccine. The receptors here all came from a man aged 45-65 years with glioma.

J is TRBJ1-2 and V is TRBV28, with TRBD1 identical over 7 bases. CDR3 length: 11 amino acids. The trim removed 6 bases at V and 8 bases at J, leaving 3 bases unmatched. Germline-derived CDR1 and CDR2 are MDHEN and SYDVKM. Here the CDR3 DNA reads TGTGCCAGCAGGACAGGGAGGGGCTACACCTTC. Translation: CASRTGRGYTF.

The chain recombines TRBV11-1 with TRBJ2-2; D is undetermined. Germline loops: CDR1 SGHAT, CDR2 FQDESV (reference sequence). The V and J ends lost 7 bases and 0 bases respectively, with 9 bases between them. The CDR3 sequence is 14 residues long. The chain's CDR3 is CASTSRTNTGELFF. The CDR3, as DNA: TGTGCCAGCACCTCCCGGACGAACACCGGGGAGCTGTTTTTT.

The chain combines TRBV5-4 with TRBJ2-7, with 8 positions matching TRBD1. The V gene end was trimmed by 4 bases and the J gene end by 3 bases; junction bases not matched to a gene: 9. Germline V gene data show CDR1 as SGHNT and CDR2 as YYREEE (reference sequence). This CDR3 spans 15 amino acids. The CDR3 DNA follows: TGTGCCAGCAGCCTCGGGACAGGCAAGGGCTACGAGCAGTACTTC. It is translated as CASSLGTGKGYEQYF.

Concerning this clone itself: Relative to the germline gene, one junction end is altered; a read error may explain this. The chain recombines TRBV30 with TRBJ1-2; possibly TRBD1 for D (6 bases). The CDR3 is made up of 14 amino acids. Germline CDR1 and CDR2: GTSNPN and SVGIG (reference sequence). The CDR3 loop reads CARRTVLPNYGYTF. The CDR3 nucleotides are TGTGCCAGGAGGACAGTCCTTCCTAACTATGGCTACACCTTC.

This chain connects TRBV5-7 to TRBJ2-3; 7 nucleotides align to TRBD2. Being an ORF, TRBV5-7 has a function that is uncertain. The CDR3 has 15 residues. Trimming removed 1 base from V and 4 bases from J; junction bases left unmatched: 6. CDR3 in DNA: TGTGCCAGCAGCTTGTTTGGTCTAGCGGCAGATACGCAGTATTTT. It specifies CASSLFGLAADTQYF.

The chain recombines TRBV27 with TRBJ1-1; 10 bases line up with TRBD1. CDR1 and CDR2 (germline): MNHEY, SMNVEV (reference sequence). The V gene end was trimmed by 8 bases and the J gene end by 4 bases; junction bases not matched to a gene: 1. There are 12 residues in the CDR3. The CDR3 sequence: CASRTGGTEAFF. CDR3 bases: TGTGCCAGCCGGACAGGGGGCACTGAAGCTTTCTTT.

V usage is TRBV11-2 and J usage is TRBJ2-5, with unresolved D. This CDR3 comprises 17 residues. Germline V gives CDR1 SGHAT, CDR2 FQNNGV. Trimming left V 1 base short and J 3 bases short, with 18 bases between. This CDR3 reads CASSLVGSRLGEETQYF. The CDR3 DNA follows: TGTGCCAGCAGCTTAGTTGGCTCTCGGCTAGGAGAAGAGACCCAGTACTTC.

The chain couples TRBV6-5 to TRBJ2-2; D may be TRBD1 or TRBD2 (5 bases each). The CDR3 spans 15 residues. Trimming shortened V by 2 bases and J by 1 base, and 8 bases separated the two germline ends. Germline CDR1 reads MNHEY; CDR2 reads SVGAGI. The CDR3, as DNA: TGTGCCAGCAGTTACGGGGGACGGAACACCGGGGAGCTGTTTTTT. It translates to CASSYGGRNTGELFF.

J is TRBJ2-7 and V is TRBV7-2; weak D call: TRBD1 (5 bases). V dropped 5 bases and J dropped 2 bases, with 10 bases sitting between them. The CDR3 extends over 13 amino acids. Per the germline V gene, CDR1 is SGHTA and CDR2 is FQGNSA. This CDR3 reads CASSVDSTYEQYF. The CDR3 nucleotides read TGTGCCAGCAGCGTCGACAGTACCTACGAGCAGTACTTC. Together with reference TRBV7-2 and TRBJ2-7, the CDR3 gives the full variable domain: GAGVSQSPSNKVTEKGKDVELRCDPISGHTALYWYRQSLGQGLEFLIYFQGNSAPDKSGLPSDRFSAERTGGSVSTLTIQRTQQEDSAVYLCASSVDSTYEQYFGPGTRLTVT.

This chain uses TRBV2 with TRBJ2-2; D may match TRBD1 or TRBD2 (5 bases each). Trimming took off 2 bases at V and 5 bases at J, with 15 bases between the two ends. The length of the CDR3 is 16 residues. Germline CDR1 reads SNHLY; CDR2 reads FYNNEI. CDR3 in DNA: TGTGCCAGCAGTGAAAGCGGTGGGGGAGTGACCGGGGAGCTGTTTTTT. The encoded protein is CASSESGGGVTGELFF.

The gene calls are TRBV27 and TRBJ2-7; D gene ambiguous. The germline V and J ends were trimmed by 5 bases and 3 bases, with 20 bases remaining between them. The CDR3 is made up of 16 amino acids. CDR1 is MNHEY, CDR2 SMNVEV, per germline (reference sequence). CDR3 sequence: CASSLYTGHNLYEQYF. The CDR3 nucleotides are TGTGCCAGCAGTCTTTATACCGGGCATAACCTCTACGAGCAGTACTTC.

This clone was seen only a few times. The V and J genes are TRBV27 and TRBJ2-7; 13 bases map to TRBD2. The V gene end was trimmed by 5 bases and the J gene end by 4 bases; junction bases not matched to a gene: 14. The CDR3 is 18 residues long. Per germline, CDR1 MNHEY and CDR2 SMNVEV (reference sequence). The CDR3 DNA is TGTGCCAGCAGTATACTTACTAGCGGGAGGGCCTCAGGGTACGAGCAGTACTTC. Its translation is CASSILTSGRASGYEQYF.

This chain joins TRBV28 and TRBJ1-5, with D maybe TRBD1 (6 bases). V lost 6 bases and J lost 4, with 13 bases in between. The CDR3 contains 14 residues. Germline CDR1 and CDR2: MDHEN and SYDVKM. This CDR3 is CASSPQGSNQPQHF. DNA of the CDR3: TGTGCCAGCAGCCCACAGGGTTCTAATCAGCCCCAGCATTTT.

The V and J genes are TRBV6-6 and TRBJ1-5, with D possibly being TRBD1 (5 bases). This CDR3 has 14 residues. The V end was cut by 2 bases, the J end by 7 bases, with 12 bases between. The germline V gene encodes CDR1 MNHNY and CDR2 SVGAGI (reference sequence). CDR3 sequence (DNA): TGTGCCAGCAGTTACCGGGACGGATGGCAGCCCCAGCATTTT. Residues: CASSYRDGWQPQHF.

This chain uses TRBV6-5 with TRBJ2-5; 7 bases fit TRBD2. Germline V CDR1 and CDR2: MNHEY, SVGAGI. CDR3 length equals 16 residues. V lost 0 bases to trimming and J lost 3 bases; unmatched junction nucleotides: 7. Here the CDR3 DNA reads TGTGCCAGCAGTTACTCGCGAGGTACTAGCGAAGAGACCCAGTACTTC. Translation gives CASSYSRGTSEETQYF.

The chain employs TRBV2 and TRBJ2-7; tentatively, D is TRBD2 (6 bases). The germline V and J ends were trimmed by 6 bases and 4 bases, with 16 bases remaining between them. This CDR3 contains 14 residues. CDR1 and CDR2 (germline): SNHLY, FYNNEI. DNA of the CDR3: TGTGCCAGCAGCGTCCGGGACTTCCTTTACGAGCAGTACTTC. Its protein is CASSVRDFLYEQYF. Looking up the rest from reference TRBV2 and TRBJ2-7 gives the full variable domain: EPEVTQTPSHQVTQMGQEVILRCVPISNHLYFYWYRQILGQKVEFLVSFYNNEISEKSEIFDDQFSVERPDGSNFTLKIRSTKLEDSAMYFCASSVRDFLYEQYFGPGTRLTVT.

V gene TRBV30 combines with J gene TRBJ1-2; no clear D. CDR1 is GTSNPN, CDR2 SVGIG, per germline (reference sequence). V lost 0 bases and J lost 4, with 18 bases in between. The CDR3 spans 16 residues. CDR3 sequence (DNA): TGTGCCTGGAGTGTACGTTCGAACACTCCGGTCTATGGCTACACCTTC. Protein sequence: CAWSVRSNTPVYGYTF.

The chain combines TRBV6-5 with TRBJ2-6; D remains unclear. The germline gives CDR1 MNHEY, CDR2 SVGAGI. V lost 8 bases and J 4 bases, leaving 9 bases between the germline ends. This CDR3 is 13 amino acids long. The CDR3 loop reads CASLASGANVLTF. The CDR3 nucleotides are TGTGCCAGCCTGGCTTCAGGGGCCAACGTCCTGACTTTC.

The genes are TRBV4-3 and TRBJ1-3, with D perhaps matching TRBD1 (5 bases). The germline V gene has CDR1 LGHNA and CDR2 YSLEER. Trimming removed 0 bases at V and 4 bases at J, with 10 bases between. CDR3 length: 15 residues. CDR3 amino acids: CASSQDRGSGNTIYF. CDR3 nucleotide sequence: TGCGCCAGCAGCCAAGACCGGGGGTCCGGAAACACCATATATTTT.

This clone is a singleton in its sample. The CDR3 here is CASSPLTGEKANYGYTF. CDR3 nucleotides: TGTGCCAGCTCACCATTAACAGGGGAGAAGGCTAACTATGGCTACACCTTC. The rearrangement links TRBV18 to TRBJ1-2; 7 bases match TRBD1. Germline loops: CDR1 KGHSH, CDR2 LQKENI. With 2 bases clipped from V and 0 bases from J, the junction kept 9 bases outside the gene matches. CDR3 length: 17 residues. The variable domain in full, with the rest retrieved from reference TRBV18 and TRBJ1-2, is NAGVMQNPRHLVRRRGQEARLRCSPMKGHSHVYWYRQLPEEGLKFMVYLQKENIIDESGMPKERFSAEFPKEGPSILRIQQVVRGDSAAYFCASSPLTGEKANYGYTFGSGTRLTVV.